Listed here are 32 T cell receptor beta chains from one sample, sequenced in a study of response to subunit inactivated influenza vaccine. TCRdb recomputed calls from the RT-PCR reads with MiXCR, one row per CDR3 protein. The table lists about 170,000 distinct CDR3 sequences, 9.5% to 12% of them singletons, with around 35% in the top ten. The specimen was CD8+ T cells sorted from PBMCs, collected less than 30 months after vaccination. Every receptor here comes from a man between 50 and 70 years old who received an inactivated influenza vaccine.

V is TRBV11-2 and J is TRBJ1-2; 7 nucleotides line up with TRBD1. Trimming at V came to 5 bases and at J to 2 bases, leaving 17 bases not matched to a gene. This CDR3 spans 18 amino acids. Germline V CDR1 and CDR2: SGHAT, FQNNGV. The DNA of the CDR3 is TGTGCCAGCAGCCCTCAAGGGACAGCAAAGGACTTAAACTATGGCTACACCTTC. It specifies CASSPQGTAKDLNYGYTF.

V gene TRBV6-2 or TRBV6-3 combines with J gene TRBJ2-1; D unclear. This CDR3 comprises 15 residues. CDR1 and CDR2 (germline): MNHEY, SVGEGT. Trimming left V 5 bases short and J 5 bases short, with 16 bases between. The CDR3 nucleotides read TGTGCCAGCAGTCGCGTAAACTGGGGTGACAATGAGCAGTTCTTC. It translates to CASSRVNWGDNEQFF.

The chain has TRBV6-2 or TRBV6-3 and TRBJ2-1; perhaps D is TRBD1 or TRBD2 (5 bases each). V was cut by 3 bases and J by 5 bases, with 17 bases left in between. The CDR3 spans 16 residues. From germline, CDR1 is MNHEY and CDR2 SVGEGT. This CDR3 is CASSYTTGRFDNEQFF. CDR3 sequence (DNA): TGTGCCAGCAGTTATACGACGGGACGGTTCGACAATGAGCAGTTCTTC.

There are many counts of this clonotype. The chain employs TRBV4-3 and TRBJ1-4; D unclear. Per the germline V gene, CDR1 is LGHNA and CDR2 is YSLEER. CDR3 length: 16 amino acids. V was clipped by 1 base and J by 7 bases, with 16 bases between them. CDR3 region: CASSQGRADPSEKLFF. The CDR3 DNA reads TGCGCCAGCAGCCAAGGGAGGGCGGACCCAAGTGAAAAACTGTTTTTT.

V is TRBV24-1 and J is TRBJ1-5; no firm D call. V gave up 1 base and J gave up 4 bases, with 7 bases separating them. Germline V gene sequence: CDR1 KGHDR, CDR2 SFDVKD. CDR3 length: 14 amino acids. The CDR3 is CATSDFRRNQPQHF. In DNA form, the CDR3 reads TGTGCCACCAGTGATTTCAGGCGGAATCAGCCCCAGCATTTT.

The chain combines TRBV20-1 with TRBJ1-1, with D unresolved. The CDR3 runs to 11 residues. The germline V gene encodes CDR1 DFQATT and CDR2 SNEGSKA (reference sequence). Trimming took 1 base from V and 8 from J, leaving 8 bases between them. Written as DNA, the CDR3 is TGCAGTGCTAGAGGGGCAGTAGAAGCTTTCTTT. Encoded protein: CSARGAVEAFF.

This clonotype has more than one count but fewer than ten. The chain employs TRBV7-9 and TRBJ2-1; the D gene is possibly TRBD2 (6 bases). Trimming removed 5 bases at V and 15 bases at J, with 17 bases between. Per germline, CDR1 SEHNR and CDR2 FQNEAQ (reference sequence). The CDR3 extends over 12 amino acids. CDR3 amino acids: CASSPSGTVGFF. As DNA, the CDR3 is TGTGCCAGCAGCCCGAGTGGGACTGTGGGGTTCTTC.

This clonotype was observed at least ten times. The rearrangement joins TRBV4-1 to TRBJ2-7; 8 bases are shared with TRBD1. With V trimmed by 4 bases and J by 4 bases, 15 bases remained unmatched. Germline V lookup: CDR1 MGHRA, CDR2 YSYEKL. The CDR3 spans 17 residues. The CDR3, as DNA: TGCGCCAGCAGCCTACTACCGGGCCCGGGACAGGCTTACGAGCAGTACTTC. This gives the protein CASSLLPGPGQAYEQYF.

This clonotype was seen only a few times. V and J are TRBV7-6 and TRBJ2-3; D may be TRBD1 (5 bases). The V end was cut by 0 bases, the J end by 5 bases, with 6 bases between. This CDR3 is built from 13 residues. Germline V CDR1 and CDR2: SGHVS, FNYEAQ. The CDR3 is CASSLATVDTQYF. For the CDR3, the DNA is TGTGCCAGCAGCTTAGCGACAGTAGATACGCAGTATTTT.

This sequence joins TRBV20-1 and TRBJ2-1; 7 positions match TRBD1. There are 16 residues in the CDR3. Germline V gene data show CDR1 as DFQATT and CDR2 as SNEGSKA (reference sequence). With V trimmed by 0 bases and J by 0 bases, 5 bases remained unmatched. The CDR3 loop reads CSARDVEGASYNEQFF. The CDR3 region has the DNA TGCAGTGCTAGAGATGTTGAGGGGGCCTCCTACAATGAGCAGTTCTTC.

Note on this clonotype: This could be a read error, since a much larger clone is one nucleotide away. The CDR3 sequence is CAGSSHGYSNEKLFF. In DNA, the CDR3 is TGCGCCGGCAGCTCCCACGGATACTCGAATGAAAAACTGTTTTTT. The chain has TRBV5-1 and TRBJ1-4; D is uncertain. The CDR3 has 15 amino acids. Germline CDR1 is SGHRS and CDR2 is YFSETQ.

At least ten counts were recorded for this clonotype. The J gene is TRBJ2-2, the V gene TRBV4-3, with D unresolved. This CDR3 is built from 15 residues. Germline CDR1 and CDR2: LGHNA and YSLEER. The ends were cut back, 0 bases at V and 4 bases at J, with 9 bases in the middle. The CDR3 bases are TGCGCCAGCAGCCAAGATCTTCGTACCACCGGGGAGCTGTTTTTT. This translates into CASSQDLRTTGELFF.

The table lists this clonotype with a count of one. The gene calls are TRBV7-2 and TRBJ2-1, with 8 bases matching TRBD2. There are 15 residues in the CDR3. Trimming removed 3 bases from V and 4 bases from J; junction bases left unmatched: 5. Germline CDR1 SGHTA, CDR2 FQGNSA. In nucleotides, the CDR3 is TGTGCCAGCAGCTTCGGGGGGGCCGGTTACAATGAGCAGTTCTTC. Its translation is CASSFGGAGYNEQFF.

Regarding this clonotype: This may be a read error: a much more frequent sequence differs by one nucleotide. This sequence joins TRBV2 and TRBJ2-7; 11 bases are a match to TRBD1. V lost 6 bases and J lost 3; bases outside the gene matches: 4. CDR3 length: 14 amino acids. Germline loops: CDR1 SNHLY, CDR2 FYNNEI. The CDR3 spells CASRFGTGGYEQYF. The CDR3 DNA reads TGTGCCAGCAGGTTTGGGACAGGGGGCTACGAGCAGTACTTC.

This clonotype was counted a few times. This chain links TRBV28 with TRBJ2-1, with D possibly TRBD2 on 5 matching bases. This CDR3 comprises 13 residues. Per germline, CDR1 MDHEN and CDR2 SYDVKM. V was trimmed by 4 bases and J by 8 bases, leaving 12 bases between them. For the CDR3, the DNA is TGTGCCAGCAGTTCCTGGGCCGGGGATGAGCAGTTCTTC. Protein: CASSSWAGDEQFF. The full variable domain, rest sourced from reference TRBV28 and TRBJ2-1, is DVKVTQSSRYLVKRTGEKVFLECVQDMDHENMFWYRQDPGLGLRLIYFSYDVKMKEKGDIPEGYSVSREKKERFSLILESASTNQTSMYLCASSSWAGDEQFFGPGTRLTVL.

At least ten counts were recorded for this clonotype. This sequence joins TRBV7-9 and TRBJ2-1, with TRBD1 as a possible D gene (6 bases). CDR3 size: 15 residues. Germline values: CDR1 SEHNR, CDR2 FQNEAQ (reference sequence). V gave up 2 bases and J gave up 6 bases, with 14 bases separating them. CDR3 coding DNA: TGTGCCAGCAGCTTAAGGGAAACAGGGAGCAATGAGCAGTTCTTC. It encodes CASSLRETGSNEQFF.

This clonotype came up many times. The junction does not match germline at one end; this may be a read error. The V and J genes are TRBV7-2 and TRBJ2-2, with TRBD2 matching 12 bases. CDR3 length: 16 amino acids. Looked up from germline, CDR1 is SGHTA and CDR2 is FQGNSA. The CDR3: CASTLLAGGGTGELFF. CDR3 bases: TGTGCCAGCACCTTACTAGCGGGAGGCGGCACCGGGGAGCTGTTTTTT.

As to this clonotype: An end of the junction differs from the germline gene, which may be a read error. CDR3 in amino acids: CASSSGGLAGGDEQYF. For the CDR3, the DNA is TGCGCTAGCAGCTCCGGTGGGCTAGCGGGGGGCGACGAGCAGTACTTC. This chain connects TRBV5-1 to TRBJ2-7; the match to TRBD2 covers 11 bases. This CDR3 has 16 residues. Germline assignment: CDR1 SGHRS and CDR2 YFSETQ.

The CDR3 nucleotides are TGTGCCAGCAGCAAAATAGACAGCTACGAGCAGTACTTC. It is translated as CASSKIDSYEQYF. The V call is TRBV21-1, the J call TRBJ2-7; TRBD1 was called by the table and not checked on the DNA. TRBV21-1 counts as a pseudogene. The CDR3 extends over 13 amino acids.

This clonotype was recorded many times. This chain connects TRBV3-1 to TRBJ2-7; unclear D gene. This CDR3 has 12 residues. Germline V lookup: CDR1 LGHDT, CDR2 YNNKEL (reference sequence). The V end lost 2 bases, the J end lost 1 base, and 3 bases lay between the germline ends. This CDR3 reads CASSQYSYEQYF. Written as DNA, the CDR3 is TGTGCCAGCAGCCAATATTCCTACGAGCAGTACTTC.

Ten or more counts support this clonotype. The chain employs TRBV19 and TRBJ2-7; possibly TRBD2 for D (5 bases). Trimming cost V 2 bases and J 1 base, with 12 bases left between them. Germline V lookup: CDR1 LNHDA, CDR2 SQIVND (reference sequence). This CDR3 spans 15 amino acids. The DNA for the CDR3 is TGTGCCAGTAGTATAATGAGTGGGGAGTCCTACGAGCAGTACTTC. Protein: CASSIMSGESYEQYF.

The chain recombines TRBV2 with TRBJ2-3; 7 bases are shared with TRBD2. The CDR3 consists of 14 residues. CDR1 and CDR2 from the germline V gene are SNHLY and FYNNEI. J gave up 3 bases and V 4 bases, and 4 bases lay outside the gene matches. The DNA of the CDR3 is TGTGCCAGCAGTGCTCCTAGCGGAACAGATACGCAGTATTTT. It is translated as CASSAPSGTDTQYF.

This clonotype was counted only a few times. The chain employs TRBV19 and TRBJ1-1; TRBD1 is a possible D gene (6 bases). Trimming took off 7 bases at V and 0 bases at J, with 18 bases between the two ends. The CDR3 covers 16 residues. Germline V gene sequence: CDR1 LNHDA, CDR2 SQIVND (reference sequence). The CDR3 DNA reads as TGTGCCAGTAACCTGGGGGCAGGGGAGCTGAACACTGAAGCTTTCTTT. Protein: CASNLGAGELNTEAFF.

This clonotype was detected a few times. The chain recombines TRBV4-1 with TRBJ1-2; D not resolved. Germline V gene lookup returns CDR1 MGHRA and CDR2 YSYEKL. The CDR3 loop spans 15 amino acids. V lost 0 bases to trimming and J lost 3 bases, with 11 bases between them. For the CDR3, the DNA is TGCGCCAGCAGCCAAGATTCGAGGGCTGACTATGGCTACACCTTC. Translating it yields CASSQDSRADYGYTF.

Note on this clonotype: This sequence may be a read error, since a much larger clone differs from it by one base. The gene calls are TRBV14 and TRBJ2-2, with 8 bases lining up with TRBD2. V lost 2 bases and J lost 3; bases outside the gene matches: 11. The length of the CDR3 is 18 residues. Germline V gene sequence: CDR1 SGHDN, CDR2 FVKESK. CDR3 in amino acids: CASSQQTFPGGYTGELFF. CDR3 nucleotides: TGTGCCAGCAGCCAACAAACGTTTCCGGGAGGGTACACCGGGGAGCTGTTTTTT.

This clonotype was seen at least ten times. The chain links TRBV7-9 to TRBJ2-7; D is uncertain. Germline assignment: CDR1 SEHNR and CDR2 FQNEAQ (reference sequence). The V end was cut by 0 bases, the J end by 6 bases, with 18 bases between. This CDR3 has 16 amino acids. For the CDR3, the DNA is TGTGCCAGCAGCTTAGCGCTGGAGTATCCCCCTCGCGAGCAGTACTTC. Its translation is CASSLALEYPPREQYF.

A few counts support this clonotype. V usage is TRBV12-3 or TRBV12-4 and J usage is TRBJ2-1; D may be TRBD2 (5 bases). This CDR3 comprises 12 residues. V gave up 6 bases and J gave up 8 bases, with 11 bases separating them. The DNA for the CDR3 is TGTGCCAGCAGGGAGACTATCCATGAGCAGTTCTTC. Amino acids: CASRETIHEQFF.

The gene calls are TRBV29-1 and TRBJ2-7, with 7 bases identical to TRBD1. The CDR3 is made up of 12 amino acids. Germline loops: CDR1 SQVTM, CDR2 ANQGSEA. Trimming removed 6 bases from V and 2 bases from J; junction bases left unmatched: 4. The CDR3 coding sequence is TGCAGCGTCTCGACAGGGACCTACGAGCAGTACTTC. Its protein product is CSVSTGTYEQYF.

This clonotype was observed at least ten times. V and J are TRBV28 and TRBJ1-5; perhaps TRBD1 as D (6 bases). In germline, CDR1 is MDHEN, CDR2 SYDVKM. Trimming took 5 bases from V and 0 from J, leaving 17 bases between them. This CDR3 has 17 amino acids. The CDR3: CASSPEWTDYSNQPQHF. The DNA for the CDR3 is TGTGCCAGCAGTCCGGAATGGACAGATTATAGCAATCAGCCCCAGCATTTT.

There are a few counts of this clonotype. The chain links TRBV6-2 or TRBV6-3 to TRBJ2-5; TRBD2 matches 11 bases. The CDR3 consists of 17 residues. V lost 6 bases to trimming and J lost 3 bases; unmatched junction nucleotides: 12. The germline V gene encodes CDR1 MNHEY and CDR2 SVGEGT. CDR3 coding DNA: TGTGCCAGCAGACCCGTGAGAGGGACTAGCGGAGAAGAGACCCAGTACTTC. Its translation: CASRPVRGTSGEETQYF.

This clonotype occurred many times. V gene TRBV12-3 or TRBV12-4 combines with J gene TRBJ1-1; D is unresolved. CDR3 length: 14 amino acids. Trimming shortened V by 1 base and J by 5 bases, and 11 bases separated the two germline ends. The CDR3 DNA sequence: TGTGCCAGCAGTTTAGAGGGATTAGGGACTGAAGCTTTCTTT. Its protein is CASSLEGLGTEAFF.

This clonotype was detected ten times or more. The CDR3 protein is CSVGGQGAEYNEQFF. CDR3 coding DNA: TGCAGCGTTGGCGGACAGGGGGCTGAGTACAATGAGCAGTTCTTC. The chain combines TRBV29-1 with TRBJ2-1, with 11 nucleotides matching TRBD1. Trimming at V came to 4 bases and at J to 4 bases, leaving 6 bases not matched to a gene. Germline-derived CDR1 and CDR2 are SQVTM and ANQGSEA. CDR3 length equals 15 residues.